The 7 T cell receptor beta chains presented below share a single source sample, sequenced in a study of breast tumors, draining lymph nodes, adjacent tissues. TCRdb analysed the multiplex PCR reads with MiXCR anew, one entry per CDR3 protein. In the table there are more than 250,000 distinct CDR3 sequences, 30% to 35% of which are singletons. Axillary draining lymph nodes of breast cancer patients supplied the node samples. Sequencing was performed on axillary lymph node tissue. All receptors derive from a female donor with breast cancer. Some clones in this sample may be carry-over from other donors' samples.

Written as DNA, the CDR3 is TGTGCCAGCAGATCCGGGGGACAGGCGCTACTAAATTCACCCCTCCACTTT. Its translation is CASRSGGQALLNSPLHF. V gene TRBV28 combines with J gene TRBJ1-6; TRBD1 matches 8 bases. Germline lookup yields CDR1 MDHEN and CDR2 SYDVKM. The V gene end was trimmed by 6 bases and the J gene end by 7 bases; junction bases not matched to a gene: 14. This CDR3 contains 17 residues. Full variable domain (rest looked up from reference TRBV28 and TRBJ1-6): DVKVTQSSRYLVKRTGEKVFLECVQDMDHENMFWYRQDPGLGLRLIYFSYDVKMKEKGDIPEGYSVSREKKERFSLILESASTNQTSMYLCASRSGGQALLNSPLHFGNGTRLTVT.

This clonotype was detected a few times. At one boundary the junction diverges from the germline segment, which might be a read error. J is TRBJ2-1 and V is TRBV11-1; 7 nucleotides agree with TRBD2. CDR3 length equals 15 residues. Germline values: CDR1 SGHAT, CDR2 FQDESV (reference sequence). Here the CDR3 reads CTSSLWEGLYNEQFF. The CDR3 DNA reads TGTACCAGCAGCTTATGGGAGGGGCTTTACAATGAGCAGTTCTTC.

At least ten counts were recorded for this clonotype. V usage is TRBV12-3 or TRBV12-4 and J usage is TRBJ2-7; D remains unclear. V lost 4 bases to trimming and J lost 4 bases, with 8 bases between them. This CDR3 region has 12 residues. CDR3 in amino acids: CASSSSRYEQYF. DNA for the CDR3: TGTGCCAGCAGTTCCTCGCGGTACGAGCAGTACTTC.

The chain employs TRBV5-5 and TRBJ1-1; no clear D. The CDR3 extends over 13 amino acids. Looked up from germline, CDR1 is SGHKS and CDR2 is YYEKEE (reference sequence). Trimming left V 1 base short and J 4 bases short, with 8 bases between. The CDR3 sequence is CASSLFSVTEAFF. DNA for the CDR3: TGTGCCAGCAGCTTGTTCTCCGTCACTGAAGCTTTCTTT.

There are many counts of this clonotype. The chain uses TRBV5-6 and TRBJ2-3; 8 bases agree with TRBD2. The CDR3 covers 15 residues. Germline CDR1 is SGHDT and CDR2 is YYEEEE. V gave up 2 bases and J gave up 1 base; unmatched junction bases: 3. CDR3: CASSLIAGRTDTQYF. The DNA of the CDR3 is TGTGCCAGCAGCTTAATAGCGGGGCGCACAGATACGCAGTATTTT. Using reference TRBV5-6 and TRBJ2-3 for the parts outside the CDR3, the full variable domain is DAGVTQSPTHLIKTRGQQVTLRCSPKSGHDTVSWYQQALGQGPQFIFQYYEEEERQRGNFPDRFSGHQFPNYSSELNVNALLLGDSALYLCASSLIAGRTDTQYFGPGTRLTVL.

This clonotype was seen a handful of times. CDR3: CASSELPQIGGDIQYF. Written as DNA, the CDR3 is TGTGCCAGCAGTGAACTTCCCCAGATCGGTGGGGACATTCAGTACTTC. The V call is TRBV6-1, the J call TRBJ2-4; D call uncertain. Germline CDR1 MNHNS, CDR2 SASEGT. CDR3 length equals 16 residues. The V gene lost 2 bases and the J gene lost 8 bases, with 19 bases spanning the gap.

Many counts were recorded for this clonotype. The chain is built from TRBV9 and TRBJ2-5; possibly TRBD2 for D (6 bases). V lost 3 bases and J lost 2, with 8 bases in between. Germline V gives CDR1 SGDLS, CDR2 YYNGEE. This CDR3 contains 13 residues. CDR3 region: CASSGLEQETQYF. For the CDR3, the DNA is TGTGCCAGCAGCGGACTAGAACAAGAGACCCAGTACTTC. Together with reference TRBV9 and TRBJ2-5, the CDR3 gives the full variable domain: DSGVTQTPKHLITATGQRVTLRCSPRSGDLSVYWYQQSLDQGLQFLIQYYNGEERAKGNILERFSAQQFPDLHSELNLSSLELGDSALYFCASSGLEQETQYFGPGTRLLVL.